The 26 T cell receptor beta chains given below trace back to one sample, sequenced in a study of T cells in Graves' hyperthyroidism and ophthalmopathy. Amplified regions were TCR beta CDR3 sequences from RNA transcripts. The HTBI set primed first-round TCR CDR3 RT-PCR. TCRdb recomputed calls from the multiplex PCR reads with MiXCR, one row per CDR3 protein. The sample has about 600,000 distinct CDR3 sequences, 15% to 20% seen once; the top ten hold 2.5% to 4%. Sequencing input: blood. These receptors all come from a woman between 40 and 55 years old with Graves' ophthalmopathy.

This clonotype was observed a handful of times. The chain carries TRBV6-6 and TRBJ1-5, with D uncertain. Germline V gene sequence: CDR1 MNHNY, CDR2 SVGAGI (reference sequence). V lost 6 bases and J lost 4, with 16 bases in between. CDR3 length equals 15 residues. CDR3 residues: CASRAGGPGNQPQHF. CDR3 DNA sequence: TGTGCCAGCAGAGCGGGTGGGCCGGGGAATCAGCCCCAGCATTTT.

In this sample, this clonotype turned up many times. V usage is TRBV7-2 and J usage is TRBJ1-1; 7 nucleotides agree with TRBD1. Germline CDR1 and CDR2: SGHTA and FQGNSA. Trimming at V came to 5 bases and at J to 0 bases, leaving 6 bases not matched to a gene. This CDR3 is 15 amino acids long. CDR3 coding DNA: TGTGCCAGCAGCCCTCGACAGGGATTGAACACTGAAGCTTTCTTT. Residues: CASSPRQGLNTEAFF.

The genes are TRBV7-2 and TRBJ2-7; no clear D. The CDR3 length is 17 residues. Germline CDR1 reads SGHTA; CDR2 reads FQGNSA. V shed 5 bases and J shed 1 base, with 21 bases lying between them. CDR3 protein: CASSPFGYKELSYEQYF. Here the CDR3 DNA reads TGTGCCAGCAGCCCCTTCGGATACAAGGAGCTTTCCTACGAGCAGTACTTC.

This clonotype was observed many times. The chain has TRBV10-2 and TRBJ1-6; a possible D gene is TRBD1 (6 bases). This CDR3 spans 16 amino acids. V lost 4 bases to trimming and J lost 7 bases, with 17 bases between them. Germline V CDR1 and CDR2: WSHSY, SAAADI. The CDR3 is CASSGSRDKANSPLHF. The CDR3 nucleotides are TGCGCCAGCAGTGGTAGCCGGGACAAGGCGAATTCACCCCTCCACTTT.

The chain couples TRBV9 to TRBJ2-7; unclear D gene. The CDR3 extends over 14 amino acids. V lost 3 bases and J lost 4, with 14 bases in between. Germline V gene data show CDR1 as SGDLS and CDR2 as YYNGEE. The CDR3 bases are TGTGCCAGCAGCGCTGGAAACCCGGGTTACGAGCAGTACTTC. This translates into CASSAGNPGYEQYF.

The V gene is TRBV6-1, the J gene TRBJ1-5, with TRBD1 matching over 8 bases. V shed 5 bases and J 6 bases; nucleotides not matched to a gene: 9. CDR1 and CDR2 from the germline V gene are MNHNS and SASEGT. The CDR3 is 15 amino acids. The DNA for the CDR3 is TGTGCCAGCAGTCCGATCCAGGGGGCGGGTCAGCCCCAGCATTTT. It codes for CASSPIQGAGQPQHF.

This chain links TRBV7-9 with TRBJ2-4; 10 bases fit TRBD1. The germline CDR1 and CDR2 sequences are SEHNR and FQNEAQ (reference sequence). The CDR3 length is 16 residues. The J segment lost 3 bases and the V segment lost 5 bases, leaving 7 bases of the junction unmatched. The CDR3 region has the DNA TGTGCCAGCAGCCGAGAGACAGGGGGCGGCAAAAACATTCAGTACTTC. Translating gives CASSRETGGGKNIQYF.

This clonotype was seen many times. The rearrangement uses TRBV30 and TRBJ1-1; TRBD1 aligns across 7 bases. Per germline, CDR1 GTSNPN and CDR2 SVGIG (reference sequence). Trimming removed 6 bases from V and 4 bases from J; junction bases left unmatched: 5. CDR3 length: 12 residues. The CDR3 here is CACGQEGTEAFF. Written as DNA, the CDR3 is TGTGCCTGTGGACAGGAGGGCACTGAAGCTTTCTTT.

This clonotype was seen once. This may be a read error: a much more frequent sequence differs by one nucleotide. This chain links TRBV30 with TRBJ1-1; 7 nucleotides line up with TRBD1. The CDR3 covers 13 residues. In germline, CDR1 is GTSNPN, CDR2 SVGIG (reference sequence). The CDR3 sequence: CARSAQGRTEAFF. The CDR3 DNA reads TGTGCCCGGAGTGCACAGGGGCGCACTGAAGCTTTCTTT.

The chain carries TRBV20-1 and TRBJ1-1, with 7 positions matching TRBD1. Unmatched junction bases numbered 13, after V lost 3 bases and J lost 6 bases. The CDR3 consists of 15 residues. CDR1 is DFQATT, CDR2 SNEGSKA, per germline (reference sequence). This CDR3 reads CSASFPGQLSAEAFF. The CDR3 nucleotides are TGCAGTGCTAGTTTTCCGGGACAGCTAAGCGCTGAAGCTTTCTTT.

The rearrangement joins TRBV29-1 to TRBJ1-5; D may be TRBD1 (5 bases). V was trimmed by 5 bases and J by 6 bases, leaving 11 bases between them. Germline V gene lookup returns CDR1 SQVTM and CDR2 ANQGSEA. CDR3 length: 12 amino acids. The CDR3 reads CSVKGQGQPQHF. As DNA, the CDR3 is TGCAGCGTTAAGGGGCAAGGTCAGCCCCAGCATTTT.

In its sample, this clonotype was seen many times. The CDR3 protein is CASSGLAGGIDTQYF. The CDR3 DNA is TGTGCCAGCAGCGGCCTAGCGGGGGGAATAGATACGCAGTATTTT. This chain joins TRBV7-9 and TRBJ2-3, with 11 bases fitting TRBD2. Unmatched junction bases numbered 6, after V lost 5 bases and J lost 5 bases. The CDR3 has 15 amino acids. CDR1 is SEHNR, CDR2 FQNEAQ, per germline (reference sequence).

In this sample, this clonotype turned up a few times. The genes are TRBV20-1 and TRBJ2-7, with TRBD2 as a possible D gene (6 bases). The CDR3 length is 13 residues. The germline V gene has CDR1 DFQATT and CDR2 SNEGSKA (reference sequence). The V gene lost 2 bases and the J gene lost 3 bases, with 11 bases spanning the gap. The CDR3 loop reads CSARSGDGYEQYF. DNA of the CDR3: TGCAGTGCTAGATCGGGGGATGGCTACGAGCAGTACTTC.

The V gene is TRBV20-1, the J gene TRBJ1-4, with a weak D call TRBD1 (6 bases). The CDR3 covers 14 residues. Germline CDR1 is DFQATT and CDR2 is SNEGSKA (reference sequence). Between the trimmed V and J ends, which lost 3 bases and 2 bases, there was a span of 10 bases. The CDR3 DNA is TGCAGTGCTAGGTATAGGGGGACTAATGAAAAACTGTTTTTT. Translating gives CSARYRGTNEKLFF.

This clonotype has ten or more counts. V is TRBV11-1 and J is TRBJ2-5, with no clear D. CDR1 SGHAT and CDR2 FQDESV come from the germline V gene (reference sequence). V lost 5 bases to trimming and J lost 2 bases, with 24 bases between them. The CDR3 extends over 18 amino acids. The CDR3 is CASSTRPVLGLAQETQYF. The CDR3 coding sequence is TGTGCCAGCAGCACTCGGCCAGTATTGGGCCTGGCTCAAGAGACCCAGTACTTC.

V and J are TRBV6-1 and TRBJ2-2, with TRBD1 matching over 8 bases. Per the germline V gene, CDR1 is MNHNS and CDR2 is SASEGT. The CDR3 is 13 amino acids. With V trimmed by 6 bases and J by 6 bases, 3 bases remained unmatched. The CDR3 DNA sequence: TGTGCCAGCAGGACAGGGGCGGCCGGGGAGCTGTTTTTT. Translated: CASRTGAAGELFF.

A few counts support this clonotype. The chain combines TRBV27 with TRBJ2-1; 7 bases are a match to TRBD1. Trimming removed 2 bases from V and 8 bases from J; junction bases left unmatched: 12. CDR3 length: 16 amino acids. Germline V CDR1 and CDR2: MNHEY, SMNVEV (reference sequence). CDR3 protein: CASSLGQVLGPDEQFF. In DNA, the CDR3 is TGTGCCAGCAGTTTAGGACAGGTCCTTGGGCCAGATGAGCAGTTCTTC.

Only a few counts were recorded for this clonotype. The chain employs TRBV29-1 and TRBJ1-2, with 9 nucleotides matching TRBD1. The ends lost 6 bases at V and 6 bases at J; junction bases unmatched: 8. CDR3 length equals 13 residues. CDR1 SQVTM and CDR2 ANQGSEA come from the germline V gene. The CDR3 loop is CSVRDRESDGYTF. For the CDR3, the DNA is TGCAGCGTCCGGGACAGGGAATCCGATGGCTACACCTTC.

This clonotype has ten or more counts. The CDR3 protein is CSARGVEGTEAFF. CDR3 sequence (DNA): TGCAGTGCTAGAGGGGTAGAGGGGACTGAAGCTTTCTTT. The rearrangement links TRBV20-1 to TRBJ1-1, with a weak D call TRBD1 (5 bases). The germline CDR1 and CDR2 sequences are DFQATT and SNEGSKA (reference sequence). V was pared by 1 base and J by 5 bases, with 11 bases between. This CDR3 is built from 13 residues.

The CDR3 region is CASSERGGLAGANEQFF. CDR3 DNA sequence: TGTGCCAGCAGTGAACGGGGGGGACTAGCGGGAGCTAATGAGCAGTTCTTC. The V gene is TRBV6-1, the J gene TRBJ2-1; 14 bases fit TRBD2. The CDR3 has 17 residues. Germline V gene lookup returns CDR1 MNHNS and CDR2 SASEGT. V was pared by 2 bases and J by 7 bases, with 7 bases of the junction left unmatched.

In its sample, this clonotype was seen a few times. V gene TRBV4-2 combines with J gene TRBJ1-5, with D perhaps TRBD1 (6 bases). Germline assignment: CDR1 LGHNA and CDR2 YNFKEQ. Trimming shortened V by 0 bases and J by 3 bases, and 12 bases separated the two germline ends. The CDR3 consists of 16 residues. The CDR3: CASSQEGAQPNQPQHF. CDR3 coding DNA: TGTGCCAGCAGCCAAGAGGGGGCACAACCCAATCAGCCCCAGCATTTT.

This clonotype appeared many times. The chain uses TRBV27 and TRBJ1-5; 10 bases align to TRBD1. The J segment lost 0 bases and the V segment lost 5 bases, leaving 4 bases of the junction unmatched. The CDR3 sequence is 16 residues long. Germline CDR1 and CDR2: MNHEY and SMNVEV (reference sequence). The CDR3 sequence: CASSMTGGTSNQPQHF. CDR3 sequence (DNA): TGTGCCAGCAGTATGACAGGGGGCACTAGCAATCAGCCCCAGCATTTT.

The rearrangement uses TRBV3-1 and TRBJ1-2; D is possibly TRBD1 (5 bases). Trimming removed 1 base at V and 5 bases at J, with 8 bases between. This CDR3 region has 13 residues. Germline-derived CDR1 and CDR2 are LGHDT and YNNKEL (reference sequence). CDR3 residues: CASSQAGFYGYTF. The CDR3 DNA reads TGTGCCAGCAGCCAAGCAGGGTTTTATGGCTACACCTTC.

This clonotype occurred many times. The chain joins TRBV20-1 to TRBJ2-1; possibly TRBD1 or TRBD2 for D (6 bases each). From germline, CDR1 is DFQATT and CDR2 SNEGSKA (reference sequence). V was cut by 6 bases and J by 2 bases, with 14 bases left in between. The CDR3 extends over 14 amino acids. The CDR3 spells CSAGRGGPYNEQFF. The DNA for the CDR3 is TGCAGTGCGGGACGTGGGGGGCCCTACAATGAGCAGTTCTTC.

The chain joins TRBV4-1 to TRBJ1-1; 8 bases line up with TRBD1. V lost 4 bases to trimming and J lost 1 base; unmatched junction nucleotides: 14. CDR1 is MGHRA and CDR2 is YSYEKL in the germline V gene. The CDR3 has 18 amino acids. The CDR3 sequence is CASSPTAIQGERNTEAFF. The CDR3 DNA sequence: TGCGCCAGCAGCCCCACCGCCATACAGGGGGAACGGAACACTGAAGCTTTCTTT.

V and J are TRBV30 and TRBJ2-5; 7 positions match TRBD1. Germline assignment: CDR1 GTSNPN and CDR2 SVGIG (reference sequence). V trimming: 5 bases; J trimming: 1 base; junction bases outside the gene matches: 4. CDR3 length: 13 residues. The CDR3 sequence is CAWGGDSQETQYF. The CDR3 bases are TGTGCCTGGGGTGGGGACAGCCAAGAGACCCAGTACTTC. The variable domain in full, completed from reference TRBV30 and TRBJ2-5, reads SQTIHQWPATLVQPVGSPLSLECTVEGTSNPNLYWYRQAAGRGLQLLFYSVGIGQISSEVPQNLSASRPQDRQFILSSKKLLLSDSGFYLCAWGGDSQETQYFGPGTRLLVL.